Here is one T cell receptor beta chain with its context. Its target is not known. The V end was cut by 5 bases, the J end by 7 bases, with 12 bases between. Germline-derived CDR1 and CDR2 are LNHDA and SQIVND (reference sequence). The CDR3 covers 12 residues. These data belong to a study of OX40 agonist ivuxolimab in advanced cancers. Findings and limits, study-wide: Circulating CD4+ and CD8+ T cells showed clonal expansion by week 6 at 0.1 to 3.0 mg/kg.

TCRdb keeps only in-frame clones here, not all; method: immunoSEQ multiplex PCR. The sample shows approximately 80,000 clones, over 85% of them seen only once. The receptor comes from an adult with an advanced solid tumor such as melanoma, head and neck, liver or kidney cancer. The chain is built from TRBV19 and TRBJ2-7; D might be TRBD2 (5 bases). Sequences were derived from CD4+ or CD8+ T cells sorted from blood, sampled in a trial of the OX40 agonist ivuxolimab. CDR3 loop: CASSVAGGEQYF. CDR3 nucleotide sequence: TGTGCCAGTAGTGTAGCTGGCGGGGAGCAGTACTTC.